Below, one T cell receptor (beta chain) is given with its context. The antigen is unknown. This entry is derived from a study of shared clonotypes between healthy human individuals. Only in-frame clones appear in the TCRdb table, and some are missing; sequencing was by immunoSEQ multiplex PCR. The sample records more than 2,000,000 clones, 93% being singletons. Study-wide results and limits: The low donor count limited represented genetic and exposure-history diversity.

The CDR3 is 13 amino acids. Germline CDR1 is SQVTM and CDR2 is ANQGSEA. The V and J ends lost 6 bases and 5 bases, in that order; junction bases with no gene match: 9. This chain connects TRBV29-1 to TRBJ2-7; 8 bases are a match to TRBD1. The TCR originated in a young man in good health. Some clones in this sample may be carry-over from other donors' samples. The sample comprised naive CD4+ T cells from PBMCs. The subset is: CD45RA+ positively selected. The CDR3 sequence is CSVQRTGTDEQYF. The CDR3 DNA reads TGCAGCGTACAAAGGACAGGGACAGACGAGCAGTACTTC.